This entry lists 23 T cell receptor beta chains sequenced from one sample in a study of technical replicates of blood from several donors. Clones were read by immunoSEQ multiplex PCR, and TCRdb kept only the in-frame ones, dropping some. This table holds about 16,000 clones, approximately 87% found once. Sequencing was carried out using PBMCs. The source of these receptors is a human donor in good health.

The chain combines TRBV6-5 with TRBJ2-7; TRBD1 agrees at 11 bases. CDR1 MNHEY and CDR2 SVGAGI come from the germline V gene. V lost 5 bases and J lost 3; bases outside the gene matches: 6. The CDR3 has 15 residues. CDR3: CASSRSGTGGYEQYF. The CDR3, as DNA: TGTGCCAGCAGTCGATCCGGGACAGGGGGCTACGAGCAGTACTTC.

This chain uses TRBV5-1 with TRBJ2-7, with 8 bases matching TRBD1. J gave up 2 bases and V 0 bases, and 7 bases lay outside the gene matches. Germline CDR1 reads SGHRS; CDR2 reads YFSETQ. The CDR3 totals 16 residues. The CDR3 DNA reads as TGCGCCAGCAGCTTGGGTTTCGGGACAGGCGCCTACGAGCAGTACTTC. Translation gives CASSLGFGTGAYEQYF.

The chain links TRBV29-1 to TRBJ2-7; the D gene is possibly TRBD1 (6 bases). Germline V gene data show CDR1 as SQVTM and CDR2 as ANQGSEA. This CDR3 region has 11 residues. V was shortened by 7 bases and J by 5 bases, with 12 bases between the two germline ends. CDR3 in amino acids: CSGLHRDEQYF. CDR3 bases: TGCAGCGGTCTCCACAGGGACGAGCAGTACTTC.

This clone was recorded only once. This sequence joins TRBV11-3 and TRBJ2-7, with TRBD2 matching over 10 bases. Trimming cost V 5 bases and J 7 bases; bases outside gene matches: 11. The CDR3 covers 15 residues. The V gene's germline CDR1 is SGHNT and CDR2 YENEEA. CDR3 loop: CASSPSSGSVCEQYF. For the CDR3, the DNA is TGTGCCAGCAGCCCTTCTAGCGGGAGTGTCTGTGAGCAGTACTTC.

The CDR3 DNA sequence: TGTGCCAGCAGGAAGCGGGAGGGTAGTAATGAGCAGTTCTTC. Translating it yields CASRKREGSNEQFF. The genes are TRBV6-5 and TRBJ2-1; 10 positions agree with TRBD2. The CDR3 length is 14 residues. CDR1 is MNHEY, CDR2 SVGAGI, per germline. Trimming at V came to 6 bases and at J to 7 bases, leaving 6 bases not matched to a gene.

The genes are TRBV30 and TRBJ1-3; D is ambiguous. CDR1 is GTSNPN, CDR2 SVGIG, per germline (reference sequence). The CDR3 is made up of 13 amino acids. The CDR3 region has the DNA TGTGCGTCAACAGTAAACTCTGGAAACACCATATATTTT. Protein product: CASTVNSGNTIYF.

The V call is TRBV7-9, the J call TRBJ2-3; D remains ambiguous. The CDR3 runs to 12 residues. Germline-derived CDR1 and CDR2 are SEHNR and FQNEAQ (reference sequence). The ends were cut back, 0 bases at V and 8 bases at J, with 6 bases in the middle. CDR3 sequence (DNA): TGTGCCAGCAGCTTAGCAGCTGGTACGCAGTATTTT. It specifies CASSLAAGTQYF.

The gene calls are TRBV30 and TRBJ2-7; D gene uncertain. The CDR3 is 12 residues long. Trimming removed 2 bases at V and 3 bases at J, with 8 bases between. Germline V gene sequence: CDR1 GTSNPN, CDR2 SVGIG (reference sequence). The CDR3 spells CAWSPRRYEQYF. CDR3 coding DNA: TGTGCCTGGAGTCCCCGTCGCTACGAGCAGTACTTC.

This chain connects TRBV27 to TRBJ2-2; TRBD2 agrees at 11 bases. Germline assignment: CDR1 MNHEY and CDR2 SMNVEV (reference sequence). The CDR3 is 16 amino acids. The ends lost 5 bases at V and 3 bases at J; junction bases unmatched: 5. The DNA of the CDR3 is TGTGCCAGCAGTATGGGACTAGCGGACTACACCGGGGAGCTGTTTTTT. This sequence encodes CASSMGLADYTGELFF.

J is TRBJ2-7 and V is TRBV12-5; a possible D gene is TRBD2 (5 bases). Germline CDR1 and CDR2: LGHNT and FRNRAP. Trimming shortened V by 7 bases and J by 2 bases, and 12 bases separated the two germline ends. The CDR3 covers 13 residues. The CDR3 loop reads CASAQEGPYEQYF. As DNA, the CDR3 is TGTGCTAGTGCCCAAGAGGGTCCCTACGAGCAGTACTTC. The full variable domain, rest sourced from reference TRBV12-5 and TRBJ2-7, is DARVTQTPRHKVTEMGQEVTMRCQPILGHNTVFWYRQTMMQGLELLAYFRNRAPLDDSGMPKDRFSAEMPDATLATLKIQPSEPRDSAVYFCASAQEGPYEQYFGPGTRLTVT.

The chain carries TRBV5-1 and TRBJ2-5, with 7 bases matching TRBD2. After removal of 0 bases from V and 5 bases from J, the junction contained 7 bases not matched to a gene. The CDR3 sequence is 15 residues long. From germline, CDR1 is SGHRS and CDR2 YFSETQ. The CDR3 protein is CASSLAGGSFETQYF. CDR3 coding DNA: TGCGCCAGCAGCTTGGCGGGCGGGAGTTTTGAGACCCAGTACTTC. The whole variable domain, remainder taken from reference TRBV5-1 and TRBJ2-5, is KAGVTQTPRYLIKTRGQQVTLSCSPISGHRSVSWYQQTPGQGLQFLFEYFSETQRNKGNFPGRFSGRQFSNSRSEMNVSTLELGDSALYLCASSLAGGSFETQYFGPGTRLLVL.

This rearrangement joins TRBV6-5 to TRBJ2-1; D is perhaps TRBD2 (6 bases). Germline CDR1 reads MNHEY; CDR2 reads SVGAGI. Trimming shortened V by 4 bases and J by 9 bases, and 13 bases separated the two germline ends. The length of the CDR3 is 13 residues. DNA of the CDR3: TGTGCCAGCAGTTTCTTCGGGAGTAGTGAGCAGTTCTTC. It translates to CASSFFGSSEQFF.

The genes are TRBV6-6 and TRBJ2-1; 10 bases agree with TRBD2. Per germline, CDR1 MNHNY and CDR2 SVGAGI (reference sequence). The CDR3 contains 13 residues. The ends lost 5 bases at V and 10 bases at J; junction bases unmatched: 5. The CDR3 protein is CASSSGRAREQFF. In DNA form, the CDR3 reads TGTGCCAGCAGTAGCGGGAGGGCCAGAGAGCAGTTCTTC.

The CDR3, as DNA: TGTGCCAGCAGTGAAGCGATCGGTGAGCAGTTCTTC. Amino acid sequence: CASSEAIGEQFF. The chain joins TRBV6-1 to TRBJ2-1; D unresolved. Germline CDR1 reads MNHNS; CDR2 reads SASEGT. V was shortened by 0 bases and J by 9 bases, with 6 bases between the two germline ends. The CDR3 is made up of 12 amino acids.

V gene TRBV7-2 combines with J gene TRBJ2-5; 12 bases align to TRBD2. Germline CDR1 and CDR2: SGHTA and FQGNSA. V was pared by 5 bases and J by 8 bases, with 12 bases of the junction left unmatched. The CDR3 consists of 16 residues. The CDR3 reads CASSQTSGSIAVTQYF. The CDR3 DNA sequence: TGTGCCAGCAGCCAGACTAGCGGGAGCATCGCGGTCACCCAGTACTTC.

This chain joins TRBV19 and TRBJ1-2; 7 nucleotides align to TRBD1. After removal of 6 bases from V and 3 bases from J, the junction contained 13 bases not matched to a gene. Germline values: CDR1 LNHDA, CDR2 SQIVND (reference sequence). The CDR3 sequence is 16 residues long. The CDR3 loop is CASSPDAQGRYYGYTF. The CDR3 DNA sequence: TGTGCCAGTAGCCCAGACGCACAGGGGCGGTACTATGGCTACACCTTC.

This sequence joins TRBV5-5 and TRBJ2-5; 8 bases agree with TRBD1. V gave up 6 bases and J gave up 5 bases; unmatched junction bases: 18. The CDR3 loop spans 17 amino acids. CDR1 SGHKS and CDR2 YYEKEE come from the germline V gene (reference sequence). The CDR3, as DNA: TGTGCCAGCACCGTAAAGCCGGTGACAGGGGATCACGAGACCCAGTACTTC. It specifies CASTVKPVTGDHETQYF.

The rearrangement links TRBV29-1 to TRBJ2-1, with 10 bases fitting TRBD2. J lost 7 bases, V lost 7 bases, and 16 bases had no gene match. This CDR3 has 16 residues. Germline V lookup: CDR1 SQVTM, CDR2 ANQGSEA. The CDR3 reads CSAGGDASGSRNEQFF. In nucleotides, the CDR3 is TGCAGCGCTGGGGGCGATGCTAGCGGGAGCCGTAATGAGCAGTTCTTC.

Only a few counts were recorded for this clone. J is TRBJ2-7 and V is TRBV10-3, with TRBD1 as a possible D gene (6 bases). Germline V gene lookup returns CDR1 ENHRY and CDR2 SYGVKD. This CDR3 has 13 residues. Trimming took 7 bases from V and 6 from J, leaving 16 bases between them. This CDR3 is CAITGQGFAEQYF. The CDR3 DNA reads as TGTGCCATCACGGGCCAGGGGTTCGCCGAGCAGTACTTC.

This clone was detected once. The rearrangement uses TRBV9 and TRBJ2-1; 8 positions agree with TRBD2. V lost 4 bases to trimming and J lost 3 bases; unmatched junction nucleotides: 9. The CDR3 consists of 16 residues. Germline V gives CDR1 SGDLS, CDR2 YYNGEE. The CDR3 nucleotides are TGTGCCAGCAGCCCTCGGAGTAGCGGGGTCTACAATGAGCAGTTCTTC. This encodes CASSPRSSGVYNEQFF. The variable domain in full, with the rest retrieved from reference TRBV9 and TRBJ2-1, is DSGVTQTPKHLITATGQRVTLRCSPRSGDLSVYWYQQSLDQGLQFLIQYYNGEERAKGNILERFSAQQFPDLHSELNLSSLELGDSALYFCASSPRSSGVYNEQFFGPGTRLTVL.

The chain uses TRBV2 and TRBJ1-1; 7 bases are shared with TRBD1. J was trimmed by 4 bases and V by 6 bases; bases with no gene match: 11. The length of the CDR3 is 15 residues. Germline loops: CDR1 SNHLY, CDR2 FYNNEI. The CDR3 here is CASRARQGFGTEAFF. The CDR3 DNA reads as TGTGCCAGCAGGGCGCGACAGGGCTTTGGCACTGAAGCTTTCTTT.

The chain carries TRBV6-5 and TRBJ2-7; D gene ambiguous. This CDR3 has 14 residues. V was trimmed by 7 bases and J by 0 bases, leaving 13 bases between them. Germline values: CDR1 MNHEY, CDR2 SVGAGI. As DNA, the CDR3 is TGTGCCAGCAACCGGAGCCCGAGCTCCTACGAGCAGTACTTC. The encoded protein is CASNRSPSSYEQYF.

The chain has TRBV29-1 and TRBJ1-1, with unresolved D. The CDR3 totals 14 residues. V dropped 6 bases and J dropped 1 base, with 15 bases sitting between them. Germline CDR1 reads SQVTM; CDR2 reads ANQGSEA. The CDR3: CSVREGMWNTEAFF. CDR3 nucleotides: TGCAGCGTGAGGGAGGGAATGTGGAACACTGAAGCTTTCTTT.